This T cell receptor (beta chain) comes out of a study of graft-versus-host responses after intestinal transplantation. Across the whole study: All of the recipients had induction that used anti-thymocyte globulin, then tacrolimus and steroids for about 3 years.

Trimming cost V 0 bases and J 4 bases, with 19 bases left between them. CDR1 and CDR2 from the germline V gene are SGHVS and FQNEAQ. This CDR3 has 18 amino acids. Only in-frame clones appear in the TCRdb table, and some are missing; sequencing was by immunoSEQ multiplex PCR. The sample includes approximately 70,000 clones, 84% seen only once; the top ten take 0.35% to 0.5%. This clone was seen once. The target antigen is unknown. The rearrangement links TRBV7-8 to TRBJ2-1; TRBD2 is a possible D gene (6 bases). This specimen was unstimulated CD4+ T cells sorted from spleen or lymph node cells, taken before transplant. This clonotype was obtained from a human donor who was the organ donor for an intestinal transplant. The DNA for the CDR3 is TGTGCCAGCAGCTTAGCGATTGGTCGGGGGACTCAGTACAATGAGCAGTTCTTC. Protein: CASSLAIGRGTQYNEQFF. Filled out from reference TRBV7-8 and TRBJ2-1, the complete variable domain reads GAGVSQSPRYKVAKRGQDVALRCDPISGHVSLFWYQQALGQGPEFLTYFQNEAQLDKSGLPSDRFFAERPEGSVSTLKIQRTQQEDSAVYLCASSLAIGRGTQYNEQFFGPGTRLTVL.